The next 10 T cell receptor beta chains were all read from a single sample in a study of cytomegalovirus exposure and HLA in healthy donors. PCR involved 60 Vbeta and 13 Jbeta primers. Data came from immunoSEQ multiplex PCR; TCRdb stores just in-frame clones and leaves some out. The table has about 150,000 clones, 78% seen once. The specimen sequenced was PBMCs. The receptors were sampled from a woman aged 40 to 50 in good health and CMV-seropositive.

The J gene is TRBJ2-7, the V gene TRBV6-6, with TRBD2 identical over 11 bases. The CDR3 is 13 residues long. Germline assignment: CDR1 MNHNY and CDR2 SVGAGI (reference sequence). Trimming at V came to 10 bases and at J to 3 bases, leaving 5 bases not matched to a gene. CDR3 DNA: TGTGCCACAGAACTAGCGGGAGTCTACGAGCAGTACTTC. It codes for CATELAGVYEQYF.

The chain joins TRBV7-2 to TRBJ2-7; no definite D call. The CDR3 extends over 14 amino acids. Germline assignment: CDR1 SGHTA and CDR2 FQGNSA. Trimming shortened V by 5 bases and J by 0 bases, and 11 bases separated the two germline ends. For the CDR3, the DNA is TGTGCCAGCAGCCTCCAGTGGGCCTCCTACGAGCAGTACTTC. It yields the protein CASSLQWASYEQYF.

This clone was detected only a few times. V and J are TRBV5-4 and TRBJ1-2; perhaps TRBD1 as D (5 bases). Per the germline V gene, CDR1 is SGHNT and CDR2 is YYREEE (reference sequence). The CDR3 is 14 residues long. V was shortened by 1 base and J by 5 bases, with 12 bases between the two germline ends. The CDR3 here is CASSLTDSLYGYTF. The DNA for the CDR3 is TGTGCCAGCAGCTTGACCGACAGTCTTTATGGCTACACCTTC.

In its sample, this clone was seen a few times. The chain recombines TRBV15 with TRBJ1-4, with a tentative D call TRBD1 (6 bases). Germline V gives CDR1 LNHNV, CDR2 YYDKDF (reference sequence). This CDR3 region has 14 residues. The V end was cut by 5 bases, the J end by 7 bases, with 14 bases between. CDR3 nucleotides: TGTGCCACCAGCGCTGGGGGCGCGACTGAAAAACTGTTTTTT. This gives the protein CATSAGGATEKLFF.

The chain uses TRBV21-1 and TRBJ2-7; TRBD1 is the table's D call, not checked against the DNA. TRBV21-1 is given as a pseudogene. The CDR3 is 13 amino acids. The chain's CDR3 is CASGPDREWEQYF. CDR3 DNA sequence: TGTGCCAGCGGACCGGACAGGGAGTGGGAGCAGTACTTC.

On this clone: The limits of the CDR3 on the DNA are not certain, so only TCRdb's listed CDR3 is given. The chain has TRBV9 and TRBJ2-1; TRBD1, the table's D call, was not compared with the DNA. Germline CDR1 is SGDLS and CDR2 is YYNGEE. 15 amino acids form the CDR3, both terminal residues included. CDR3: CASSSGGTGVFWQFF.

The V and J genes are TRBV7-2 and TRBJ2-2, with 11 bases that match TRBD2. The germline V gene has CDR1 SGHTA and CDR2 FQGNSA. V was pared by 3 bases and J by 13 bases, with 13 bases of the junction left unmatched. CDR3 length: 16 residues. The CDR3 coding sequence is TGTGCCAGCAGCTTGGCTAGCGGGGGGCCCCTCCTCGGGCTGTTTTTT. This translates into CASSLASGGPLLGLFF.

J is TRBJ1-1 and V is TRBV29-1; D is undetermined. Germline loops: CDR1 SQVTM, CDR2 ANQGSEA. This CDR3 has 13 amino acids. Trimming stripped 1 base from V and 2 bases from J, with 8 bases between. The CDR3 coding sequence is TGCAGCGTTGAAGTCCACAGAAACACTGAAGCTTTCTTT. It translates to CSVEVHRNTEAFF. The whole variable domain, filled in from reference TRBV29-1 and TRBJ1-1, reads SAVISQKPSRDICQRGTSLTIQCQVDSQVTMMFWYRQQPGQSLTLIATANQGSEATYESGFVIDKFPISRPNLTFSTLTVSNMSPEDSSIYLCSVEVHRNTEAFFGQGTRLTVV.

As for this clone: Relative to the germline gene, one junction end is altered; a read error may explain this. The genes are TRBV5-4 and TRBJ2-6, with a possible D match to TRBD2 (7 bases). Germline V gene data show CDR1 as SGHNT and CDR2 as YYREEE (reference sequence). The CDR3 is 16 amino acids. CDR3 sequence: CASSPEAGAGANGLTF. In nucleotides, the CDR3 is TGTGCCAGCAGCCCGGAGGCGGGGGCTGGGGCCAACGGCCTGACTTTC.

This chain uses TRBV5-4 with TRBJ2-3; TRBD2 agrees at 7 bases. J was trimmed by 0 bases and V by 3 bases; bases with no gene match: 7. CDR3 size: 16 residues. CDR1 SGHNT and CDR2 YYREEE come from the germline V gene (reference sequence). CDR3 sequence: CASSSHAGASTDTQYF. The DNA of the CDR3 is TGTGCCAGCAGCTCCCATGCGGGAGCTAGCACAGATACGCAGTATTTT.